This T cell receptor beta chain was sequenced in a study of blood T cell repertoires in COVID-19. Study summary: The origin of the acute and convalescent COVID-19 samples was the United States, Italy and Spain. The analysed material was cDNA or gDNA that came from T cells, B-cell-depleted T cells, or PBMCs.

CDR1 SGHNT and CDR2 YYREEE come from the germline V gene (reference sequence). V was pared by 3 bases and J by 5 bases, with 13 bases of the junction left unmatched. CDR3 length equals 17 residues. Authors' processing steps: Nucleated cell number was recorded as an estimate derived from reference gene primer amplification. Measured with immunoSEQ multiplex PCR; TCRdb has only the in-frame clones, and not every one. V and J calls and clone size are those listed in that table; D and trimming were worked out from the DNA. Of roughly 74,000 clones in the sample, around four fifths are singletons; the top ten hold over 30%.

Sequenced input: peripheral blood. This receptor was identified in a man aged 65-85 years with acute or convalescent COVID-19. The rearrangement links TRBV5-4 to TRBJ2-5; TRBD2 matches at 10 bases. CDR3 DNA sequence: TGTGCCAGCAGCTCCGGGGGAGCGGGAGGGCCCGGGGAGACCCAGTACTTC. Amino acid sequence: CASSSGGAGGPGETQYF.